The next 23 T cell receptor beta chains were all read from a single sample in a study of T cell responses to AZD1222 COVID-19 vaccine. Clones were sequenced by immunoSEQ multiplex PCR, and TCRdb holds only the in-frame ones, with some missing. Of roughly 90,000 clones in the sample, roughly nine tenths were seen once. This specimen was peripheral blood, taken 28 days after the second AZD1222 dose. These receptors originate from an adult who received the AZD1222 COVID-19 vaccine.

This rearrangement joins TRBV6-6 to TRBJ2-3, with TRBD1 identical over 7 bases. With 7 bases clipped from V and 4 bases from J, the junction kept 8 bases outside the gene matches. The CDR3 is made up of 14 amino acids. CDR1 MNHNY and CDR2 SVGAGI come from the germline V gene (reference sequence). CDR3 nucleotide sequence: TGTGCCAGCAATCAGGACAGGTTCGCAGATACGCAGTATTTT. This gives the protein CASNQDRFADTQYF.

The chain uses TRBV18 and TRBJ1-6, with D tentatively TRBD1 (5 bases). The V end was cut by 2 bases, the J end by 7 bases, with 24 bases between. The V gene's germline CDR1 is KGHSH and CDR2 LQKENI. The CDR3 is 19 residues long. The CDR3: CASSPTTTPFSRGNSPLHF. The CDR3 DNA reads TGTGCCAGCTCACCAACCACTACACCCTTTAGTAGGGGAAATTCACCCCTCCACTTT.

This chain links TRBV7-9 with TRBJ1-3; 8 nucleotides line up with TRBD1. The germline CDR1 and CDR2 sequences are SEHNR and FQNEAQ (reference sequence). This CDR3 has 15 residues. V shed 4 bases and J 0 bases; nucleotides not matched to a gene: 2. The CDR3 here is CASSSGQGSGNTIYF. For the CDR3, the DNA is TGTGCCAGCAGCTCCGGACAGGGCTCTGGAAACACCATATATTTT.

The rearrangement joins TRBV19 to TRBJ2-2; 9 nucleotides match TRBD1. This CDR3 is 17 amino acids long. Per the germline V gene, CDR1 is LNHDA and CDR2 is SQIVND (reference sequence). V was clipped by 3 bases and J by 5 bases; unmatched bases: 10. The CDR3 DNA is TGTGCCAGTAGTATGGTCGGGACAGGGACTTTTACCGGGGAGCTGTTTTTT. As protein: CASSMVGTGTFTGELFF.

CDR3 residues: CASRTRVGYGYTF. The CDR3 DNA reads as TGTGCCAGCAGAACACGGGTTGGCTATGGCTACACCTTC. V usage is TRBV2 and J usage is TRBJ1-2; unclear D gene. The CDR3 runs to 13 residues. The germline gives CDR1 SNHLY, CDR2 FYNNEI. V was clipped by 6 bases and J by 4 bases, with 12 bases between them.

The genes are TRBV7-9 and TRBJ2-1; tentatively, D is TRBD2 (7 bases). Germline V gene data show CDR1 as SEHNR and CDR2 as FQNEAQ (reference sequence). Trimming pared 7 bases from V and 6 bases from J, leaving 22 bases between. The CDR3 length is 16 residues. The CDR3 DNA reads as TGTGCCAGCACCAAAAGGGGGGGCCCACTCCGCAATGAGCAGTTCTTC. Its translation is CASTKRGGPLRNEQFF. The variable domain in full, with the rest retrieved from reference TRBV7-9 and TRBJ2-1, is DTGVSQNPRHKITKRGQNVTFRCDPISEHNRLYWYRQTLGQGPEFLTYFQNEAQLEKSRLLSDRFSAERPKGSFSTLEIQRTEQGDSAMYLCASTKRGGPLRNEQFFGPGTRLTVL.

This chain connects TRBV29-1 to TRBJ1-1, with D maybe TRBD1 (5 bases). Germline assignment: CDR1 SQVTM and CDR2 ANQGSEA. The CDR3 consists of 12 residues. Between the trimmed V and J ends, which lost 5 bases and 8 bases, there was a span of 15 bases. The chain's CDR3 is CSVLEWGQEAFF. For the CDR3, the DNA is TGCAGCGTTTTAGAGTGGGGCCAAGAAGCTTTCTTT.

The J gene is TRBJ1-1, the V gene TRBV27; possibly TRBD1 for D (5 bases). V dropped 4 bases and J dropped 8 bases, with 20 bases sitting between them. CDR3 length equals 15 residues. Germline lookup yields CDR1 MNHEY and CDR2 SMNVEV (reference sequence). The CDR3 region is CASSSPTRGTREAFF. The CDR3 DNA sequence: TGTGCCAGCAGTTCCCCTACACGTGGGACTAGGGAAGCTTTCTTT.

V gene TRBV25-1 combines with J gene TRBJ2-7, with D unclear. Germline CDR1 and CDR2: MGHDK and SYGVNS. V lost 1 base to trimming and J lost 5 bases, with 9 bases between them. CDR3 length: 13 residues. CDR3 nucleotide sequence: TGTGCCAGCAGTGAATTTGGGGAAAACGAGCAGTACTTC. It encodes CASSEFGENEQYF.

This chain connects TRBV19 to TRBJ1-3; no firm D call. The CDR3 spans 17 residues. V shed 6 bases and J shed 0 bases, with 18 bases lying between them. Germline CDR1 and CDR2: LNHDA and SQIVND (reference sequence). Written as DNA, the CDR3 is TGTGCCAGTAGAGACAAATCGGGTTTTTTCTCTGGAAACACCATATATTTT. It is translated as CASRDKSGFFSGNTIYF.

The V gene is TRBV3-1 (or the pseudogene TRBV3-2), the J gene TRBJ1-2, with D perhaps TRBD1 (5 bases). The CDR3 contains 14 residues. V was clipped by 4 bases and J by 4 bases, with 13 bases between them. CDR1 and CDR2 (germline): LGHDT, YNNKEL (reference sequence). Here the CDR3 reads CASSLRTIVYGYTF. In DNA, the CDR3 is TGTGCCAGCAGCCTCCGGACAATCGTCTATGGCTACACCTTC.

The V gene is TRBV7-8, the J gene TRBJ2-2, with 10 bases fitting TRBD2. The germline V gene encodes CDR1 SGHVS and CDR2 FQNEAQ. CDR3 length: 18 amino acids. J was trimmed by 0 bases and V by 4 bases; bases with no gene match: 8. CDR3 protein: CASSSLIAGGANTGELFF. DNA of the CDR3: TGTGCCAGCAGCTCGCTCATAGCGGGGGGCGCGAACACCGGGGAGCTGTTTTTT.

V and J are TRBV10-3 and TRBJ2-6; TRBD1 aligns across 8 bases. The junction had 8 bases not matched to a gene; V was cut back by 10 bases and J by 3 bases. The CDR3 totals 15 residues. The germline CDR1 and CDR2 sequences are ENHRY and SYGVKD. CDR3 sequence reads: CATGQGVGGANVLTF. The CDR3 region has the DNA TGTGCCACCGGACAGGGCGTAGGTGGGGCCAACGTCCTGACTTTC.

J is TRBJ1-1 and V is TRBV19; TRBD1 is a possible D gene (5 bases). The CDR3 loop spans 13 amino acids. CDR1 is LNHDA and CDR2 is SQIVND in the germline V gene (reference sequence). V lost 5 bases and J lost 5, with 12 bases in between. CDR3 in amino acids: CASSDGGWTEAFF. CDR3 sequence (DNA): TGTGCCAGTAGTGATGGGGGGTGGACTGAAGCTTTCTTT.

The chain has TRBV19 and TRBJ1-2; D remains ambiguous. Trimming shortened V by 2 bases and J by 7 bases, and 11 bases separated the two germline ends. The CDR3 totals 13 residues. Germline V lookup: CDR1 LNHDA, CDR2 SQIVND (reference sequence). In DNA, the CDR3 is TGTGCCAGTAGTATACTCGGGATGGGTGGCTACACCTTC. The encoded protein is CASSILGMGGYTF.

The CDR3 reads CASSRTSTDEQYV. CDR3 coding DNA: TGTGCCAGCAGCCGGACTAGCACCGACGAGCAGTACGTC. This chain uses TRBV6-2 or TRBV6-3 with TRBJ2-7; 8 bases align to TRBD2. The CDR3 covers 13 residues. Trimming removed 6 bases from V and 5 bases from J; junction bases left unmatched: 6. Germline V CDR1 and CDR2: MNHEY, SVGEGT.

This clone was detected once. This sample includes further DNA sequences coding for the same CDR3. This chain uses TRBV7-3 with TRBJ2-1; 11 bases align to TRBD2. The CDR3 loop spans 15 amino acids. The V gene end was trimmed by 4 bases and the J gene end by 7 bases; junction bases not matched to a gene: 6. CDR1 and CDR2 (germline): SGHTA, FQGTGA. CDR3 loop: CASSSLAGGPNEQFF. CDR3 DNA sequence: TGTGCCAGCAGCTCATTAGCGGGGGGGCCAAATGAGCAGTTCTTC.

The chain couples TRBV6-2 or TRBV6-3 to TRBJ2-5; 7 nucleotides align to TRBD2. CDR3 size: 12 residues. Germline loops: CDR1 MNHEY, CDR2 SVGEGT. Germline trimming cut 6 bases from V and 4 bases from J; bases unmatched to any gene: 2. The CDR3 protein is CASSSGGETQYF. CDR3 in DNA: TGTGCCAGCAGCTCGGGGGGAGAGACCCAGTACTTC.

The CDR3 DNA follows: TGCGCCAGCAGCTTGGGAAGTCTTCACAATGAGCAGTTCTTC. Its protein product is CASSLGSLHNEQFF. The gene calls are TRBV5-1 and TRBJ2-1; D not certain. Germline V CDR1 and CDR2: SGHRS, YFSETQ. This CDR3 spans 14 amino acids. The V and J ends lost 0 bases and 5 bases respectively, with 9 bases between them.

The V gene is TRBV5-6, the J gene TRBJ2-5; D might be TRBD1 (5 bases). CDR3 length: 16 residues. V lost 4 bases, J lost 4 bases, and 20 bases lay in between. Germline V gene lookup returns CDR1 SGHDT and CDR2 YYEEEE. CDR3 nucleotide sequence: TGTGCCAGCAGCGTGGGTCTTGGCTTGGGGCCAGAGACCCAGTACTTC. Protein sequence: CASSVGLGLGPETQYF.

This clone appeared a few times. The chain employs TRBV4-1 and TRBJ1-6; D not certain. Per the germline V gene, CDR1 is MGHRA and CDR2 is YSYEKL. V dropped 1 base and J dropped 7 bases, with 8 bases sitting between them. The CDR3 loop spans 14 amino acids. The CDR3, as DNA: TGCGCCAGCAGCCAAGCCCGCTTGAATTCACCCCTCCACTTT. It specifies CASSQARLNSPLHF.

V and J are TRBV6-5 and TRBJ2-1, with a weak D call TRBD2 (6 bases). V lost 6 bases and J 7 bases, leaving 19 bases between the germline ends. This CDR3 has 15 amino acids. Per germline, CDR1 MNHEY and CDR2 SVGAGI. CDR3 bases: TGTGCCAGCAGGACCGGGACTTCGGGTTGGAATGAGCAGTTCTTC. It encodes CASRTGTSGWNEQFF.

CDR3 DNA: TGTGCCAGCAGTCTTGCCCGTTGGGACACTTTATCGAACACCGGGGAGCTGTTTTTT. This encodes CASSLARWDTLSNTGELFF. The chain carries TRBV6-6 and TRBJ2-2, with D possibly matching TRBD1 (6 bases). The CDR3 has 19 residues. The germline V gene has CDR1 MNHNY and CDR2 SVGAGI (reference sequence). Trimming left V 5 bases short and J 0 bases short, with 22 bases between.